This T cell receptor (beta chain) came from a study of blood T cell repertoires in COVID-19. In the study's own analysis: Counts of nucleated cells, estimated from reference gene primer amplification, were obtained. Libraries were prepared by immunoSEQ multiplex PCR; TCRdb keeps only in-frame clonotypes and omits some of them. That table gives V, J and clone size, and the DNA gave D and trimming. The table shows about 120,000 clones, with 75% to 85% occurring only once. This clone was seen only a few times. The sequencing input was peripheral blood. The source of this sequence is a human donor in a cohort sampled during active COVID-19.

DNA for the CDR3: TGTGCCAGCAGCCAAGGGACAGGGGGCGCGTCGCCCCAGCATTTT. Its translation is CASSQGTGGASPQHF. The chain uses TRBV3-1 (or the pseudogene TRBV3-2) and TRBJ1-5; 11 bases are a match to TRBD1. Trimming cost V 1 base and J 9 bases; bases outside gene matches: 5. The length of the CDR3 is 15 residues. Germline V lookup: CDR1 LGHDT, CDR2 YNNKEL (reference sequence).